This is a list of T cell receptor beta chains from one sample in a study of cytomegalovirus exposure and HLA in healthy donors. Generated by immunoSEQ multiplex PCR, the TCRdb table keeps only in-frame clones and is missing some. Counted here are 150,000 to 200,000 clones, roughly 80% occurring once; the ten biggest clones make up 1.6%. Specimen: PBMCs. The receptors were sampled from a woman between 50 and 59 years old in good health and CMV-seronegative. Each CDR3 is given with its conserved first and last residue. The order of the fields is CDR3 protein, CDR3 DNA, clone size, V gene, D gene, J gene. D genes are given only for firm matches. Size tells how often a clone was seen (once, few, many) or the class of an expanded clone, and some rows leave it out.

CASSTGLAGGRRPDEQFF	TGCGCCAGCAGCACCGGACTAGCGGGAGGAAGACGCCCCGATGAGCAGTTCTTC	.	TRBV5-1	TRBD2	TRBJ2-1
CASSSRDSYEQYF	TGTGCCAGCAGCTCCCGGGACAGCTACGAGCAGTACTTC	once	TRBV5-4	TRBD1	TRBJ2-7
CASRPGSGNTIYF	TGTGCCAGCCGGCCGGGGTCTGGAAACACCATATATTTT	few	TRBV28	.	TRBJ1-3
CASSLQGNYGYTF	TGCGCCAGCAGCCTTCAGGGGAACTATGGCTACACCTTC	few	TRBV5-1	.	TRBJ1-2
CASSPRRTFSGRSSYEQYF	TGTGCCAGCAGCCCAAGGAGGACATTTAGCGGGAGGTCCTCCTACGAGCAGTACTTC	.	TRBV7-8	TRBD2	TRBJ2-7
CASSRGTGRVGYTF	TGTGCCAGCAGCCGAGGGACAGGGAGAGTGGGCTACACCTTC	few	TRBV6-6	TRBD1	TRBJ1-2
CASREVLTGGTQYF	TGTGCCAGCAGGGAGGTGTTGACGGGAGGTACGCAGTATTTT	once	TRBV6-5	TRBD2	TRBJ2-3
CASSLLGQHSYEQYF	TGTGCCAGCAGTTTACTCGGACAACACTCCTACGAGCAGTACTTC	.	TRBV27	.	TRBJ2-7
CASSRDYRYEQYF	TGTGCCAGCAGTCGGGACTACCGTTACGAGCAGTACTTC	.	TRBV7-3	TRBD2	TRBJ2-7
CASSPRVAYEQYF	TGTGCCAGCAGCCCCAGGGTCGCCTACGAGCAGTACTTC	.	TRBV7-2	.	TRBJ2-7
CASQGQGDTEAFF	TGTGCCAGCCAGGGACAGGGGGACACTGAAGCTTTCTTT	.	TRBV4-2	TRBD1	TRBJ1-1
CATSGWNAGESAFF	TGTGCCACCAGCGGATGGAACGCAGGGGAGTCAGCTTTCTTT	.	TRBV15	.	TRBJ1-1
CASSPTGNTEAFF	TGTGCCAGCTCACCAACAGGTAACACTGAAGCTTTCTTT	.	TRBV18	.	TRBJ1-1
CASSLRGTSTDTQYF	TGTGCCAGCAGCTTACGGGGGACTAGCACAGATACGCAGTATTTT	.	TRBV7-2	.	TRBJ2-3
CATSRDRSGGARREQFF	TGTGCCACCAGCAGAGATCGGAGCGGGGGGGCGAGAAGGGAGCAGTTCTTC	.	TRBV15	TRBD2	TRBJ2-1
CASSRSYEQYF	TGTGCCAGCAGTCGGAGCTACGAGCAGTACTTC	.	TRBV2	.	TRBJ2-7
CASSRGGSGELFF	TGTGCCAGCAGCAGGGGGGGGTCCGGGGAGCTGTTTTTT	.	TRBV7-9	.	TRBJ2-2
CASSQGLAVQETQYF	TGCGCCAGCAGCCAGGGGCTAGCGGTCCAAGAGACCCAGTACTTC	few	TRBV4-3	TRBD2	TRBJ2-5
CAISGTRAEAFF	TGTGCCATCAGTGGCACGCGAGCTGAAGCTTTCTTT	once	TRBV10-3	.	TRBJ1-1
CASSLKDSTQYF	TGTGCCAGCAGCTTAAAGGACAGCACTCAGTACTTC	.	TRBV7-2	.	TRBJ2-7
CASSSQGAGTQYF	TGTGCCAGCAGTTCTCAGGGGGCAGGTACGCAGTATTTT	.	TRBV28	TRBD1	TRBJ2-3
CASSSREAFF	TGTGCCAGCAGTTCCCGTGAAGCTTTCTTT	few	TRBV28	.	TRBJ1-1
CASSQREGGEQYF	TGTGCCAGCAGCCAAAGAGAGGGAGGCGAGCAGTACTTC	.	TRBV7-9	.	TRBJ2-7
CASSRQGLGTSGPYEQYF	TGTGCCAGCAGCCGCCAGGGCCTTGGGACTAGCGGCCCCTACGAGCAGTACTTC	.	TRBV7-2	TRBD2	TRBJ2-7
CATLDRGRGETQYF	TGTGCCACCTTGGACAGGGGACGAGGTGAGACCCAGTACTTC	.	TRBV6-1	TRBD1	TRBJ2-5
CASSRAGYGYTF	TGTGCCAGCAGTCGGGCGGGCTATGGCTACACCTTC	.	TRBV11-3	.	TRBJ1-2
CASSSGRIMNTEAFF	TGTGCCAGCAGCAGCGGACGGATCATGAACACTGAAGCTTTCTTT	few	TRBV6-6	.	TRBJ1-1
CASSLAGGELLYF	TGCGCCAGCAGCTTGGCCGGCGGGGAACTCCTGTACTTC	.	TRBV5-1	.	TRBJ2-7
CASSTWWGPGTDTQYF	TGTGCCAGTAGTACGTGGTGGGGGCCGGGCACAGATACGCAGTATTTT	.	TRBV19	.	TRBJ2-3
CASSARATSGSYEQYF	TGTGCCAGCAGTGCTAGGGCGACTAGCGGGAGTTACGAGCAGTACTTC	.	TRBV6-1	TRBD2	TRBJ2-7
CSVGGLAATYNEQFF	TGCAGCGTGGGGGGACTAGCCGCTACCTACAATGAGCAGTTCTTC	.	TRBV29-1	TRBD2	TRBJ2-1
CASTADLINTEAFF	TGTGCCAGCACCGCGGACTTGATCAACACTGAAGCTTTCTTT	few	TRBV2	.	TRBJ1-1
CASSRGGQGGNYGYTF	TGCGCCAGCAGCCGAGGGGGACAGGGAGGCAACTATGGCTACACCTTC	.	TRBV4-3	TRBD1	TRBJ1-2
CASSQAGTGGFASNQPQHF	TGTGCCAGCAGCCAGGCCGGGACAGGGGGCTTTGCGAGCAATCAGCCCCAGCATTTT	.	TRBV4-2	TRBD1	TRBJ1-5
CSTGGRNTGELFF	TGCAGTACAGGGGGCAGAAACACCGGGGAGCTGTTTTTT	few	TRBV29-1	TRBD1	TRBJ2-2
CATSRDPGSGYEQYF	TGTGCCACCAGCAGAGATCCCGGGAGCGGCTACGAGCAGTACTTC	.	TRBV15	.	TRBJ2-7
CASSQAARSEQYF	TGTGCCAGCAGCCAGGCCGCTCGGTCCGAGCAGTACTTC	.	TRBV5-4	.	TRBJ2-7
CASTPTGGVTEAFF	TGTGCCAGCACCCCGACAGGGGGGGTCACTGAAGCTTTCTTT	.	TRBV27	TRBD1	TRBJ1-1
CASKGTSVSEQYF	TGTGCCAGCAAGGGGACTAGCGTTTCCGAGCAGTACTTC	.	TRBV5-4	TRBD2	TRBJ2-7
CASSRDREETQYF	TGTGCCAGCTCAAGGGACAGAGAAGAGACCCAGTACTTC	once	TRBV18	TRBD1	TRBJ2-5
CASSPGQGVTEAFF	TGTGCCAGCAGTCCCGGACAGGGAGTTACTGAAGCTTTCTTT	.	TRBV27	TRBD1	TRBJ1-1
CASSERGQGGPLHF	TGTGCCAGCAGTGAGAGGGGACAGGGGGGCCCCCTCCACTTT	.	TRBV6-1	TRBD1	TRBJ1-6
CASSLGLDSLYGYTF	TGTGCCAGCAGCTTAGGGCTAGACAGCCTCTATGGCTACACCTTC	.	TRBV7-8	.	TRBJ1-2
CASSVEGTSEQYF	TGTGCCAGCAGCGTAGAGGGGACTAGCGAGCAGTACTTC	.	TRBV9	TRBD2	TRBJ2-7
CASQLREGSNEKLFF	TGTGCCAGCCAACTGAGGGAGGGCTCTAATGAAAAACTGTTTTTT	few	TRBV2	.	TRBJ1-4
CASSLGQGVQNIQYF	TGTGCCAGCAGCTTAGGTCAAGGGGTACAGAACATTCAGTACTTC	.	TRBV11-3	.	TRBJ2-4
CASGQLRPYEQYF	TGTGCCAGCGGACAGTTACGACCCTACGAGCAGTACTTC	.	TRBV2	.	TRBJ2-7
CASSTIDRGKQFF	TGTGCCAGCAGTACAATAGACCGGGGAAAGCAGTTCTTC	few	TRBV28	.	TRBJ2-1
CASSFSFGGRDTQYF	TGTGCCAGCAGTTTTTCCTTCGGCGGGAGAGATACGCAGTATTTT	.	TRBV27	TRBD2	TRBJ2-3
CASSSLRGQTGELFF	TGCGCCAGCAGCTCCCTCCGCGGGCAGACCGGGGAGCTGTTTTTT	.	TRBV5-1	.	TRBJ2-2
CASRPGGPGLFF	TGTGCCAGCAGGCCAGGGGGCCCGGGGCTTTTCTTT	few	TRBV6-6	TRBD1	TRBJ1-1
CASSLYPGAGGRGELFF	TGTGCCAGCAGCTTATACCCTGGGGCAGGGGGCAGAGGGGAGCTGTTTTTT	.	TRBV7-3	TRBD1	TRBJ2-2
CASSIAGGGVVTDTQYF	TGTGCCAGTAGTATAGCGGGAGGAGGAGTTGTCACAGATACGCAGTATTTT	once	TRBV19	TRBD2	TRBJ2-3
CASSLRDQGARSPLHF	TGTGCCAGCAGCCTTAGGGACCAGGGGGCGCGGTCACCCCTCCACTTT	.	TRBV11-2	TRBD1	TRBJ1-6
CASSFDSYGYTF	TGTGCCAGCAGCTTCGACAGCTATGGCTACACCTTC	.	TRBV7-9	.	TRBJ1-2
CASSFRGGDGYTF	TGTGCCAGCAGTTTCAGGGGAGGGGATGGCTACACCTTC	.	TRBV28	.	TRBJ1-2
CASSQQRTDYEQYF	TGCGCCAGCAGCCAACAAAGAACAGACTACGAGCAGTACTTC	.	TRBV4-3	.	TRBJ2-7
CASSGRGQYNEKLFF	TGTGCCAGCAGCGGCCGGGGACAGTATAATGAAAAACTGTTTTTT	.	TRBV9	TRBD1	TRBJ1-4
CASSHGGTGSNEQFF	TGTGCCAGCAGCCATGGGGGGACAGGGTCGAATGAGCAGTTCTTC	.	TRBV7-2	TRBD1	TRBJ2-1